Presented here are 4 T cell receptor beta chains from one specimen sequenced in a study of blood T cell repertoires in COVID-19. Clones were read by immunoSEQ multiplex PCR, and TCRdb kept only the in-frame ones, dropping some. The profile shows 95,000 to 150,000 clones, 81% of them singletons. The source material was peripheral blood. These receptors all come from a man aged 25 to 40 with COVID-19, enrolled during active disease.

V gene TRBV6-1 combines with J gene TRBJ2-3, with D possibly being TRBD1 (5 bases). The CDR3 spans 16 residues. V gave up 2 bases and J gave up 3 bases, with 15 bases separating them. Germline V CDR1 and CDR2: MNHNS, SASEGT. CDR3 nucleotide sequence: TGTGCCAGCAGTGAACCAGGGCCCAGCAGGACAGATACGCAGTATTTT. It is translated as CASSEPGPSRTDTQYF.

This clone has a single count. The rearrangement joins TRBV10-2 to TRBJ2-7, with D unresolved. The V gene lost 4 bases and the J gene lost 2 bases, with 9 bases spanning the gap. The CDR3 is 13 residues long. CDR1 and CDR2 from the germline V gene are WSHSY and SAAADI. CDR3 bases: TGCGCCAGCAGTGTGCAGGCTACCTACGAGCAGTACTTC. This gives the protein CASSVQATYEQYF.

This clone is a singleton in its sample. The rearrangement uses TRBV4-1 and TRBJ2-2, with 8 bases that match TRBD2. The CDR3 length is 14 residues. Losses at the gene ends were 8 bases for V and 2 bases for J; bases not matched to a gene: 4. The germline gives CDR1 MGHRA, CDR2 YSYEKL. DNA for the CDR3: TGCGCCAGCCAAAGCGGGGGAAACACCGGGGAGCTGTTTTTT. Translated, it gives CASQSGGNTGELFF.

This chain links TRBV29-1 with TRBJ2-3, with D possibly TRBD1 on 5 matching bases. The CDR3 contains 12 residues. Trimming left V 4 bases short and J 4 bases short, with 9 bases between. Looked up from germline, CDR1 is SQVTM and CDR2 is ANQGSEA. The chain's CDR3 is CSVVSGPDTQYF. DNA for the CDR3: TGCAGCGTTGTTTCAGGGCCAGATACGCAGTATTTT.